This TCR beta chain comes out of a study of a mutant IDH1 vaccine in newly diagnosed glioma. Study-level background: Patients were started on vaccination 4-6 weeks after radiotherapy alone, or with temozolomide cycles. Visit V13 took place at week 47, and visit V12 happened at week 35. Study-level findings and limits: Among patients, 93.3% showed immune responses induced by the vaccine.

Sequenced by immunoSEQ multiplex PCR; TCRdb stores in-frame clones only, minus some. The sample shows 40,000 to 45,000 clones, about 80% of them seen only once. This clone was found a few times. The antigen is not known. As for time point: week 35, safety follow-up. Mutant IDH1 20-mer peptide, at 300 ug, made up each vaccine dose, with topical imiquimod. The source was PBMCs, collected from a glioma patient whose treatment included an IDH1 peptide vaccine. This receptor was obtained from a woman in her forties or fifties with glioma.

In nucleotides, the CDR3 is TGCGCCAGCAGCCAAGCGGACAAAGATCAGCCCCAGCATTTT. Residues: CASSQADKDQPQHF. This chain uses TRBV4-1 with TRBJ1-5; TRBD1 might be the D (5 bases). The CDR3 is made up of 14 amino acids. Germline V gene sequence: CDR1 MGHRA, CDR2 YSYEKL. V lost 1 base and J 5 bases, leaving 9 bases between the germline ends.